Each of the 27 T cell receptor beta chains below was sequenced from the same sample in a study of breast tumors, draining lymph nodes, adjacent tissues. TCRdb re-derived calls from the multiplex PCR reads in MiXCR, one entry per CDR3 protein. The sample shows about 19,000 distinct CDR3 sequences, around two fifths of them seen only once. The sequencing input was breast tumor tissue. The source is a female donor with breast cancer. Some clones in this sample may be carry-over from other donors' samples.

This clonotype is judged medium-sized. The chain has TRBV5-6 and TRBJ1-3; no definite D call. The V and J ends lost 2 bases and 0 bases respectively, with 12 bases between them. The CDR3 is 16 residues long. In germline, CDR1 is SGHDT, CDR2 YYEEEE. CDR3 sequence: CASSFGRVHSGNTIYF. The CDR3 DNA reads TGTGCCAGCAGCTTCGGTAGGGTTCACTCTGGAAACACCATATATTTT.

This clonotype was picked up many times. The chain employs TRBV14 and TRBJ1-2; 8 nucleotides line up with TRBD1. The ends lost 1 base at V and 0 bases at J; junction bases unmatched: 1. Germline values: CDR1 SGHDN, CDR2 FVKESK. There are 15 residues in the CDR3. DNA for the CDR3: TGTGCCAGCAGCCAAGTACAGGGGGCTAACTATGGCTACACCTTC. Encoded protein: CASSQVQGANYGYTF.

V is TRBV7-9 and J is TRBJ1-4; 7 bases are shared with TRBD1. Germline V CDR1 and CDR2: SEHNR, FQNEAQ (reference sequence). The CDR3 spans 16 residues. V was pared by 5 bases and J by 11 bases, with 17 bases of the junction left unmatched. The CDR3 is CASSPGGTEGDEKLFF. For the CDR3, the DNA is TGTGCCAGCAGCCCGGGGGGGACAGAGGGCGACGAGAAACTGTTTTTT.

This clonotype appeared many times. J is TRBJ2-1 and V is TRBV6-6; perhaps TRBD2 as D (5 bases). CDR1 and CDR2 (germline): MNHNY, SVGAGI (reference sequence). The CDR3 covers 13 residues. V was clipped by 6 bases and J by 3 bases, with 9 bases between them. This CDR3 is CASSPLGYNEQFF. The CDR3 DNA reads TGTGCCAGCAGCCCACTAGGCTACAATGAGCAGTTCTTC.

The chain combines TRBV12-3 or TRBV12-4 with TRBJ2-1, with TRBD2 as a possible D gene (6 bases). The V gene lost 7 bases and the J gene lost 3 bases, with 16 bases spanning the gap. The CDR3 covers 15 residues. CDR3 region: CASTPQRVNYNEQFF. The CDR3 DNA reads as TGTGCCAGCACCCCACAGCGGGTTAACTACAATGAGCAGTTCTTC.

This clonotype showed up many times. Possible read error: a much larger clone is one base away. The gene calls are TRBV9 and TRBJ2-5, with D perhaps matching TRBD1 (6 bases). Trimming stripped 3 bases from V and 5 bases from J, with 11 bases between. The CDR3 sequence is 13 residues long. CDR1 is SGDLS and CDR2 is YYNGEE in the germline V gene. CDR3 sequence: CASSAQGWETQYF. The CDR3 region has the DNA TGTGCCAGCAGCGCTCAGGGGTGGGAGACCCAGTACTTC.

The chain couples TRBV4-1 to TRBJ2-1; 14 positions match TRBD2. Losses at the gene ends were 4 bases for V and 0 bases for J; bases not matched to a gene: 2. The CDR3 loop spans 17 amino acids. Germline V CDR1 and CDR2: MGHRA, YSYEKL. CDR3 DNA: TGCGCCAGCAGCCCGGGGACTAGCGGGAGCTCCTACAATGAGCAGTTCTTC. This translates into CASSPGTSGSSYNEQFF.

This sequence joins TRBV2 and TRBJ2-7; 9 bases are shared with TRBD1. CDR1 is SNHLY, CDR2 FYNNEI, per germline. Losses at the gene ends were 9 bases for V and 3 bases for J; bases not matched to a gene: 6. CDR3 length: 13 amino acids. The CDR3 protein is CASSTGQGYEQYF. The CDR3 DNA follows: TGTGCCAGTTCGACGGGACAGGGCTACGAGCAGTACTTC.

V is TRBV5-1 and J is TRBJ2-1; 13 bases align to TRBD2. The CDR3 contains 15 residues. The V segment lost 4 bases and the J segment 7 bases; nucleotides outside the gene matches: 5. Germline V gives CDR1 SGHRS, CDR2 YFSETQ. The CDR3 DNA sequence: TGCGCCAGCAGCCCCGGGACTAGCGGGATAAATGAGCAGTTCTTC. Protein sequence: CASSPGTSGINEQFF.

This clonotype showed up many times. The CDR3 DNA reads as TGTGCCAGCAGCCGAGGCGCGGAGAGCAATCAGCCCCAGCATTTT. Translating it yields CASSRGAESNQPQHF. The V call is TRBV7-9, the J call TRBJ1-5; D gene ambiguous. The V end was cut by 5 bases, the J end by 1 base, with 12 bases between. The CDR3 extends over 15 amino acids. From germline, CDR1 is SEHNR and CDR2 FQNEAQ (reference sequence).

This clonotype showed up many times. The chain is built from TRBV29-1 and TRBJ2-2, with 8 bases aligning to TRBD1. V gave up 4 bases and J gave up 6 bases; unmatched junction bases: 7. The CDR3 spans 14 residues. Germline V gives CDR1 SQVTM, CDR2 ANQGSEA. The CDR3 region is CSVVMTGDAGELFF. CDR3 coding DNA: TGCAGCGTTGTAATGACAGGGGATGCCGGGGAGCTGTTTTTT.

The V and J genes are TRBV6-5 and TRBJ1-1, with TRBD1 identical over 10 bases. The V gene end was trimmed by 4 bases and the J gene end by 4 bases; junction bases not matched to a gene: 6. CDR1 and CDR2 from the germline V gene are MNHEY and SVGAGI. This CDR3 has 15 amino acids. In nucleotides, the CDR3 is TGTGCCAGCAGTTCCGCGGGACAGGGGAGCACTGAAGCTTTCTTT. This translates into CASSSAGQGSTEAFF.

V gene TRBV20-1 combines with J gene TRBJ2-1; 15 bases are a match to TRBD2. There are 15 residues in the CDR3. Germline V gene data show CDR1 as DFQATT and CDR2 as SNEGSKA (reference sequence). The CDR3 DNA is TGCAGCGCTGGGACTAGCGGGAGGCTCGCCAATGAGCAGTTCTTC. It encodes CSAGTSGRLANEQFF.

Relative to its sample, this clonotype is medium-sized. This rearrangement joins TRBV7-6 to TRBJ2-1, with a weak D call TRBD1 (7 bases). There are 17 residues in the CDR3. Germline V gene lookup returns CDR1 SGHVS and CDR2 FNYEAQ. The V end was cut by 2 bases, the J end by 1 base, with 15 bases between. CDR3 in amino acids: CASSLKGRGASYNEQFF. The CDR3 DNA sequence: TGTGCCAGCAGCTTAAAGGGCAGGGGGGCATCCTACAATGAGCAGTTCTTC.

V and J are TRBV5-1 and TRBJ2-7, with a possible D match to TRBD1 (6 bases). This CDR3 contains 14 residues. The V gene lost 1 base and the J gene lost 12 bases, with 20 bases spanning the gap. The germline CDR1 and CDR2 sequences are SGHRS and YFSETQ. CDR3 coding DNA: TGCGCCAGCAGCTTGCCGAATCTAGACAGGCAGAGGTACTTC. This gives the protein CASSLPNLDRQRYF.

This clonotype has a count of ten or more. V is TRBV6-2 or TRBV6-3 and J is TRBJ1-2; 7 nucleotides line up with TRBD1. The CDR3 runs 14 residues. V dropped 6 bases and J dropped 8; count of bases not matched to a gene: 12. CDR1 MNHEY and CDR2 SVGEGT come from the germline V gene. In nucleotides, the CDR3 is TGTGCCAGCAGCCCGGCCGGGACAGCAGGGGGCTACACCTTC. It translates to CASSPAGTAGGYTF.

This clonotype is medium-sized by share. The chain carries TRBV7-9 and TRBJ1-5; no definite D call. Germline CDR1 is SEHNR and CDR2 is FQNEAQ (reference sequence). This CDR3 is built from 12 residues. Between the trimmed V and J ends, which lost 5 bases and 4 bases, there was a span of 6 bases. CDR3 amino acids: CASSVENQPQHF. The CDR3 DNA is TGTGCCAGCAGCGTAGAGAATCAGCCCCAGCATTTT.

DNA of the CDR3: TGCGCCAGCACGGACAGGGGCCCCTACGAGCAGTACTTC. This sequence encodes CASTDRGPYEQYF. This sequence joins TRBV10-2 and TRBJ2-7; 9 bases agree with TRBD1. This CDR3 comprises 13 residues. CDR1 and CDR2 from the germline V gene are WSHSY and SAAADI. Unmatched junction bases numbered 3, after V lost 7 bases and J lost 2 bases.

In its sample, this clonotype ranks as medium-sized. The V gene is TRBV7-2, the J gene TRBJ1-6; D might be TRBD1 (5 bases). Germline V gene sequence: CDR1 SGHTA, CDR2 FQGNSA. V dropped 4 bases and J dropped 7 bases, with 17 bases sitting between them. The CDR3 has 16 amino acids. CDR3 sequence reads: CASSSGPGRLNSPLHF. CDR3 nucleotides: TGTGCCAGCAGCTCCGGACCGGGACGATTAAATTCACCCCTCCACTTT.

The CDR3, as DNA: TGTGCCAGCAGTTACGTTGATTACGAGCAGTACTTC. This encodes CASSYVDYEQYF. The rearrangement links TRBV6-6 to TRBJ2-7, with D unresolved. Germline values: CDR1 MNHNY, CDR2 SVGAGI (reference sequence). The length of the CDR3 is 12 residues. V lost 2 bases to trimming and J lost 4 bases, with 6 bases between them.

The CDR3 nucleotides read TGCAGTGCTGGACAGACAGGGACTTTAGTACGTTCACCCCTCCACTTT. Protein product: CSAGQTGTLVRSPLHF. This rearrangement joins TRBV20-1 to TRBJ1-6, with 7 bases aligning to TRBD1. CDR3 length equals 16 residues. Germline CDR1 DFQATT, CDR2 SNEGSKA (reference sequence). V lost 5 bases to trimming and J lost 9 bases; unmatched junction nucleotides: 16.

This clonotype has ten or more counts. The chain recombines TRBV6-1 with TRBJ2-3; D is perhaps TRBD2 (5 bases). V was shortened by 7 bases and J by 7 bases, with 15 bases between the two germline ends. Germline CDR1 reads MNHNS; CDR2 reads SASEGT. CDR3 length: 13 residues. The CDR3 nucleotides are TGTGCCAGCAAACGTGGACCCGGGAATACGCAGTATTTT. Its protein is CASKRGPGNTQYF.

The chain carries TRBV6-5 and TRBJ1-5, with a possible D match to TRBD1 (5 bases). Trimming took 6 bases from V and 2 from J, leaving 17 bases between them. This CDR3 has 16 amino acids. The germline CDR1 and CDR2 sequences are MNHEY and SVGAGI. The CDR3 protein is CASSPMGVLGNQPQHF. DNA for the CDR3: TGTGCCAGCAGCCCCATGGGGGTTTTGGGCAATCAGCCCCAGCATTTT.

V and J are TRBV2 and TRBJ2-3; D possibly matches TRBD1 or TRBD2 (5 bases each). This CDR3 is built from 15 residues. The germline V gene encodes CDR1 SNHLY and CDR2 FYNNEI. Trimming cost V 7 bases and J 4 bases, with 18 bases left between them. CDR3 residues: CASIRTAGSSDTQYF. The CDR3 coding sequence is TGTGCCAGCATTCGCACGGCAGGGAGTTCAGATACGCAGTATTTT.

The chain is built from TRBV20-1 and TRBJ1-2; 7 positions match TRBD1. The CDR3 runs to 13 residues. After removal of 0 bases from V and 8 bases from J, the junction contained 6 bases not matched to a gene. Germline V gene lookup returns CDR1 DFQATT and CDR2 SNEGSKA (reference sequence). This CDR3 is CSARDFRGDGYTF. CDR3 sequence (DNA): TGCAGTGCTAGAGACTTCAGGGGGGACGGCTACACCTTC.

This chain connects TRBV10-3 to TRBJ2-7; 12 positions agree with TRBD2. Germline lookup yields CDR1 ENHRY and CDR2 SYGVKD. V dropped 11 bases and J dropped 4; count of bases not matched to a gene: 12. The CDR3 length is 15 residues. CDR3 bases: TGTGCCGGGAGGACTAGCGGGATTGGATTGTACGAGCAGTACTTC. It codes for CAGRTSGIGLYEQYF.

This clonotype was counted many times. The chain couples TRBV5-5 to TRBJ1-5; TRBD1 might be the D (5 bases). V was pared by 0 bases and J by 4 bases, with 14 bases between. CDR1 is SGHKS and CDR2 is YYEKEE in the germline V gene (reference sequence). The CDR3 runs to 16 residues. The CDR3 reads CASSLGGAGGNQPQHF. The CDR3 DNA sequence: TGTGCCAGCAGCTTGGGAGGGGCGGGAGGGAATCAGCCCCAGCATTTT.